These T cell receptor beta chains were read from a single sample in a study of blood T cell repertoires in COVID-19. Profiled with immunoSEQ multiplex PCR; TCRdb holds only in-frame clones, not every one. Of approximately 500,000 clones in the sample, approximately 85% were seen once. The sample was peripheral blood. All receptors come from a human donor in a cohort sampled during active COVID-19. CDR3s include the opening cysteine and the closing phenylalanine or tryptophan.

>TRBV11-2|TRBJ2-3
CASSPRPGSDTQYF
>TRBV10-3|TRBJ1-1
CAITPEGGNTEAFF
>TRBV5-6|TRBJ2-7
CASSPGVDSYEQYF
>TRBV30|TRBJ2-7
CAWSVGGSSGSSYEQYF
>TRBV27|TRBJ2-1
CASSTTRDRGYNEQFF
>TRBV28|TRBJ1-2
CASKWGMTSNYGYTF
>TRBV7-9|TRBJ1-1
CASSSYPEAFF
>TRBV25-1|TRBJ2-2
CASSESRVGGELFF
>TRBV6-5|TRBJ2-2
CATAGRTNTGELFF
>TRBV5-1|TRBJ2-7
CASRAGTGENEQYF
>TRBV12-3/TRBV12-4|TRBJ2-7
CASSLEGGREQYF
>TRBV10-3|TRBJ2-7
CAISESGQGYEQYF
>TRBV6-5|TRBJ2-7
CAARPRGQGNHEQYF
>TRBV19|TRBJ1-5
CASTPTGAPWPQHF
>TRBV10-3|TRBJ2-1
CAISERSGGYNEQFF
>TRBV14|TRBJ2-7
CASSQVDGLYEQYF